One sample yielded the 18 T cell receptor beta chains listed below, sequenced in a study of T cells in women clearing cervical HPV infection. TCRdb's table, derived via immunoSEQ multiplex PCR, lists solely in-frame clones and lacks some. This sample's clone table lists some 30,000 clones. The sequenced sample was blood buffy coat. All receptors come from a woman between 18 and 70 years old with a cervical HPV16 infection that either progressed to CIN3+ or cleared (not recorded which).

On this clone: Read data end 3 residues before the CDR3 end; the end is taken from the germline J gene. The gene calls are TRBV30 and TRBJ2-3; D perhaps matches TRBD1 (6 bases). The CDR3 is made up of 13 amino acids. V gave up 2 bases and J gave up 5 bases, with 11 bases separating them. CDR1 GTSNPN and CDR2 SVGIG come from the germline V gene (reference sequence). The DNA read from the CDR3 is TGTGCCTGGAGTCGGATAGGGGGAGATACG. As protein: CAWSRIGGDT. The whole CDR3 protein reads CAWSRIGGDTQYF.

On this clone itself: Read coverage stops 3 residues before the CDR3 terminus; the germline J gene supplies the remainder. V is TRBV19 and J is TRBJ2-3, with D possibly TRBD1 on 6 matching bases. The CDR3 is made up of 18 amino acids. CDR1 and CDR2 (germline): LNHDA, SQIVND (reference sequence). Incomplete CDR3 DNA: TGTGCCAGTAGTATAGAGGTCAGGGGATGGAGTAACAATCAGCCG. This translates into CASSIEVRGWSNNQP. The complete CDR3 reads CASSIEVRGWSNNQPQYF.

Regarding this clone: Read sequence stops 3 residues before the CDR3 end, and the germline J gene provides the missing end. This specimen includes other DNA sequences encoding the same CDR3. The chain couples TRBV11-2 to TRBJ1-3; 9 nucleotides agree with TRBD1. CDR3 size: 15 residues. Germline CDR1 reads SGHAT; CDR2 reads FQNNGV. The V segment lost 4 bases and the J segment 4 bases; nucleotides outside the gene matches: 5. The CDR3 protein is CASSSYRGPGNTIYF. The CDR3 DNA, read in part, is TGTGCCAGCAGCTCATACAGGGGGCCCGGAAACACC.

Turning to this clone: The missing CDR3 end, 3 residues past where the read stops, is filled in from the germline J gene. V usage is TRBV20-1 and J usage is TRBJ2-7; D gene ambiguous. Per the germline V gene, CDR1 is DFQATT and CDR2 is SNEGSKA (reference sequence). This CDR3 is 14 amino acids long. V lost 4 bases and J 0 bases, leaving 13 bases between the germline ends. CDR3 DNA (partial): TGCAGTGCTACGACTGTTATGATCTCCTACGAG. This encodes CSATTVMISYE. The complete CDR3 protein is CSATTVMISYEQYF.

In regard to this clone: Read coverage stops 3 residues before the CDR3 terminus; the germline J gene supplies the remainder. The chain has TRBV20-1 and TRBJ1-2, with D perhaps matching TRBD1 (5 bases). Between the trimmed V and J ends, which lost 0 bases and 4 bases, there was a span of 15 bases. In germline, CDR1 is DFQATT, CDR2 SNEGSKA (reference sequence). CDR3 length equals 15 residues. CDR3 DNA, as far as it was read: TGCAGTGCTAGAGATGGACATTCTCCGCCCTATGGC. It translates to CSARDGHSPPYG. Given in full, the CDR3 is CSARDGHSPPYGYTF.

A note on this clone: The read ends 3 residues before the CDR3 terminus; that terminus is restored from the germline J gene. The chain joins TRBV10-3 to TRBJ1-1, with 8 bases identical to TRBD1. Germline trimming cut 3 bases from V and 0 bases from J; bases unmatched to any gene: 3. The CDR3 is 15 residues long. Germline CDR1 reads ENHRY; CDR2 reads SYGVKD. The CDR3 bases that were read are TGTGCCATCAGTGATAACAGGGGGGTGAACACTGAA. It is translated as CAISDNRGVNTE. The whole CDR3 sequence reads CAISDNRGVNTEAFF.

As regards this clone: The observed sequence ends 3 residues before the CDR3 terminus, with the missing tail filled in from the germline J gene. V and J are TRBV7-6 and TRBJ2-2, with D unresolved. V was shortened by 1 base and J by 8 bases, with 5 bases between the two germline ends. Germline V gives CDR1 SGHVS, CDR2 FNYEAQ. This CDR3 contains 12 residues. The CDR3 loop reads CASSLEAGELFF. The sequenced part of the CDR3 DNA is TGTGCCAGCAGCTTAGAGGCTGGGGAG.

Note on this clone: Sequencing ends 3 residues short of the CDR3 end; the germline J gene provides the rest. Other DNA sequences in the same sample also yield this CDR3. The chain has TRBV7-9 and TRBJ1-3, with D possibly TRBD1 on 6 matching bases. The V gene lost 2 bases and the J gene lost 7 bases, with 15 bases spanning the gap. This CDR3 comprises 15 residues. CDR1 is SEHNR and CDR2 is FQNEAQ in the germline V gene (reference sequence). The DNA read from the CDR3 is TGTGCCAGCAGCTTACTATGGGGGCAGGGGAACACC. This sequence encodes CASSLLWGQGNT. In full, the CDR3 reads CASSLLWGQGNTIYF.

A remark on this clone: The missing CDR3 end, 3 residues past where the read stops, is filled in from the germline J gene. J is TRBJ1-1 and V is TRBV25-1; TRBD1 might be the D (5 bases). V lost 1 base, J lost 6 bases, and 12 bases lay in between. Germline assignment: CDR1 MGHDK and CDR2 SYGVNS. The CDR3 contains 14 residues. The CDR3 is CASSESGDRAEAFF. CDR3 DNA (partial): TGTGCCAGCAGTGAATCGGGGGATCGGGCTGAA.

As for this clone: The sequenced fragment ends 3 residues before the CDR3 boundary, so the rest is inferred from the germline J gene. The J gene is TRBJ1-2, the V gene TRBV5-6, with D possibly matching TRBD1 (5 bases). The germline V gene has CDR1 SGHDT and CDR2 YYEEEE. The CDR3 has 12 residues. This CDR3 reads CASSPGLVGYTF. Incomplete CDR3 DNA: TGTGCCAGCAGCCCGGGACTTGTAGGC.

As to this clone: The read terminates 3 residues before the CDR3 end, so the remaining end is supplied by the germline J gene. The identical CDR3 is also encoded by other nucleotide sequences in the sample. V is TRBV7-3 and J is TRBJ1-2; D possibly corresponds to TRBD1 (6 bases). Germline V gene lookup returns CDR1 SGHTA and CDR2 FQGTGA. The CDR3 totals 15 residues. The CDR3 DNA, read in part, is TGTGCCAGCAGCCGACTTAGCGGGGGCACAGATACC. Its protein is CASSRLSGGTDT. In full, the CDR3 reads CASSRLSGGTDTYTF.

To note about this clone: The DNA ends 3 residues before the CDR3 does, and the rest of the CDR3 is filled in from the germline J gene. This chain connects TRBV2 to TRBJ2-1, with D possibly matching TRBD1 (5 bases). Deletions cut 4 bases from V and 0 bases from J, with 16 bases between. Germline values: CDR1 SNHLY, CDR2 FYNNEI. The CDR3 spans 17 residues. The CDR3 here is CASSGLDSRRSYNEQFF. Partial CDR3 DNA: TGTGCCAGCAGTGGGCTAGACAGTCGACGCTCCTACAATGAG.

A note on this clone: The CDR3 extends 3 residues past the end of the read, so its final part is completed from the germline J gene. The rearrangement uses TRBV11-1 and TRBJ1-6; a possible D gene is TRBD1 (5 bases). The germline CDR1 and CDR2 sequences are SGHAT and FQDESV (reference sequence). Trimming took off 3 bases at V and 7 bases at J, with 10 bases between the two ends. CDR3 size: 14 residues. This CDR3 is CASSFVDSNSPLHF. CDR3 DNA, as far as it was read: TGTGCCAGCAGCTTCGTCGACAGCAATTCACCC.

Regarding this clone: The read ends 3 residues shy of where the CDR3 ends; the end is completed using the germline J gene. The genes are TRBV6-1 and TRBJ2-5; the match to TRBD2 covers 7 bases. This CDR3 comprises 15 residues. Germline CDR1 reads MNHNS; CDR2 reads SASEGT. Trimming removed 2 bases from V and 1 base from J; junction bases left unmatched: 4. The CDR3 here is CASSELAEGQETQYF. Partial CDR3 DNA: TGTGCCAGCAGTGAACTAGCGGAGGGCCAAGAGACC.

Of note for this clone: Sequencing ends 3 residues short of the CDR3 end; the germline J gene provides the rest. The gene calls are TRBV7-3 and TRBJ2-5, with D unclear. Germline CDR1 is SGHTA and CDR2 is FQGTGA. Trimming took off 4 bases at V and 4 bases at J, with 10 bases between the two ends. CDR3 size: 13 residues. CDR3 DNA (partial): TGTGCCAGCAGCTCTCCCCCTAGAGAGACC. This codes for CASSSPPRET. The CDR3 in its entirety is CASSSPPRETQYF.

Of note for this clone: Read coverage stops 3 residues before the CDR3 terminus; the germline J gene supplies the remainder. V gene TRBV5-1 combines with J gene TRBJ1-2, with D tentatively TRBD1 (5 bases). The CDR3 totals 17 residues. Germline assignment: CDR1 SGHRS and CDR2 YFSETQ. CDR3 amino acids: CASSLVSSGGRPYDYTF. The covered CDR3 bases are TGCGCCAGCAGCTTGGTGTCTAGCGGGGGGAGACCATACGAC.

Details on this clone: The CDR3 extends 3 residues past the end of the read, so its final part is completed from the germline J gene. The chain couples TRBV5-1 to TRBJ2-4; D might be TRBD1 (6 bases). The CDR3 contains 20 residues. Per germline, CDR1 SGHRS and CDR2 YFSETQ. V lost 4 bases and J 0 bases, leaving 26 bases between the germline ends. The sequenced CDR3 bases are TGCGCCAGCAGCCCAAATTCGCCCGGACAGTTATTGTTAGCCAAAAACATT. Its translation is CASSPNSPGQLLLAKNI. The whole CDR3 sequence is CASSPNSPGQLLLAKNIQYF.

Notes on this clone: The read comes to an end 3 residues before the CDR3 does, leaving the germline J gene to fill in the end. The chain couples TRBV30 to TRBJ2-1; a weak D match, TRBD1 (5 bases). V was clipped by 4 bases and J by 0 bases, with 13 bases between them. Germline V gene lookup returns CDR1 GTSNPN and CDR2 SVGIG (reference sequence). CDR3 length: 15 residues. The CDR3 here is CAWNVDSLSYNEQFF. The covered CDR3 bases are TGTGCCTGGAATGTCGACAGCCTCTCCTACAATGAG.